This T cell receptor beta chain is drawn from a study of T-cell reconstitution after alpha-beta-depleted transplantation in children. Unique molecular identifiers were used to barcode this TCRbeta library. MiXCR, run by TCRdb on the PCR reads, gives a single entry per CDR3 protein. The table includes hundreds of thousands of distinct CDR3 sequences, under 15% detected once. The CDR3 totals 14 residues. V was clipped by 5 bases and J by 3 bases; unmatched bases: 7. The germline V gene encodes CDR1 SGHTA and CDR2 FQGNSA. This clonotype was counted between two and nine times. The receptor was isolated from a girl aged 2 to 9 with congenital amegakaryocytic thrombocytopenia, due to receive a stem cell transplant. The chain combines TRBV7-2 with TRBJ2-7, with 7 positions matching TRBD2. The source was PBMCs, collected before TCRalphabeta/CD19-depleted stem cell transplant. The CDR3 is CASSHHGLVYEQYF. The CDR3 DNA sequence: TGTGCCAGCAGCCACCACGGACTAGTCTACGAGCAGTACTTC.